The 21 T cell receptor beta chains reported below all come from one sample, sequenced in a study of shared clonotypes between healthy human individuals. Libraries were prepared by immunoSEQ multiplex PCR; TCRdb keeps only in-frame clonotypes and omits some of them. This sample has fewer than 400,000 clones, with less than 85% found just once. Sample: memory CD4+ T cells sorted from blood. The subset is: CD45RA-negative fraction. Every receptor here comes from a man between 25 and 39 years old in good health.

J is TRBJ2-1 and V is TRBV10-3, with D possibly TRBD2 on 6 matching bases. Germline V lookup: CDR1 ENHRY, CDR2 SYGVKD. CDR3 size: 16 residues. V was cut by 0 bases and J by 0 bases, with 9 bases left in between. The CDR3 DNA is TGTGCCATCAGTGAGTCGGTCGGGAGCTCCTACAATGAGCAGTTCTTC. This encodes CAISESVGSSYNEQFF.

This sequence joins TRBV28 and TRBJ2-7; D may be TRBD1 (5 bases). V lost 4 bases and J lost 0, with 16 bases in between. The germline CDR1 and CDR2 sequences are MDHEN and SYDVKM. The CDR3 has 16 amino acids. CDR3 protein: CASSSPGHLSSYEQYF. The CDR3, as DNA: TGTGCCAGCAGTTCTCCTGGACACCTGAGCTCCTACGAGCAGTACTTC.

The V and J genes are TRBV15 and TRBJ2-7; 7 bases are a match to TRBD1. The germline V gene encodes CDR1 LNHNV and CDR2 YYDKDF (reference sequence). This CDR3 is 15 amino acids long. V lost 3 bases and J lost 5; bases outside the gene matches: 10. The CDR3, as DNA: TGTGCCACCAGCAGGAGGGGGCAGCAAGGGAACGAGCAGTACTTC. This encodes CATSRRGQQGNEQYF.

The chain is built from TRBV5-1 and TRBJ1-1; no reliable D call. V was cut by 0 bases and J by 3 bases, with 12 bases left in between. The CDR3 spans 15 residues. Looked up from germline, CDR1 is SGHRS and CDR2 is YFSETQ. The CDR3 reads CASSLEGPGDTEAFF. CDR3 DNA: TGCGCCAGCAGCTTGGAAGGGCCTGGGGACACTGAAGCTTTCTTT.

J is TRBJ2-2 and V is TRBV9; D ambiguous. The CDR3 is 15 residues long. Germline assignment: CDR1 SGDLS and CDR2 YYNGEE. The germline V and J ends were trimmed by 0 bases and 0 bases, with 6 bases remaining between them. The CDR3 bases are TGTGCCAGCAGCGTAGGGGTGGCGAACACCGGGGAGCTGTTTTTT. It is translated as CASSVGVANTGELFF.

This sequence joins TRBV11-2 and TRBJ1-3, with D unclear. Per germline, CDR1 SGHAT and CDR2 FQNNGV. Trimming took off 3 bases at V and 3 bases at J, with 9 bases between the two ends. The CDR3 runs 14 residues. The CDR3 reads CASSFITGGNTIYF. Here the CDR3 DNA reads TGTGCCAGCAGCTTCATAACGGGTGGAAACACCATATATTTT.

This sequence joins TRBV2 and TRBJ2-1, with 9 bases fitting TRBD2. CDR1 and CDR2 from the germline V gene are SNHLY and FYNNEI. Trimming took 6 bases from V and 6 from J; bases not matched to a gene: 12. This CDR3 is built from 16 residues. CDR3 sequence reads: CASRPRGGRAINEQFF. The CDR3 DNA is TGTGCCAGCAGGCCCCGTGGCGGGAGGGCCATCAATGAGCAGTTCTTC.

This clone was counted between two and nine times. The genes are TRBV6-5 and TRBJ2-3; D may match TRBD1 or TRBD2 (5 bases each). Trimming took 2 bases from V and 0 from J, leaving 9 bases between them. Germline CDR1 is MNHEY and CDR2 is SVGAGI. CDR3 length: 15 residues. In nucleotides, the CDR3 is TGTGCCAGCAGTTACCGGGACCCTAGCACAGATACGCAGTATTTT. It encodes CASSYRDPSTDTQYF.

This clone was counted a few times. The chain employs TRBV10-3 and TRBJ2-1; 10 positions agree with TRBD1. The CDR3 length is 16 residues. Per germline, CDR1 ENHRY and CDR2 SYGVKD. Trimming removed 0 bases from V and 9 bases from J; junction bases left unmatched: 8. The CDR3 DNA reads TGTGCCATCAGTGAGTCGGGCGGGACAGGGGCGACTGAGCAGTTCTTC. This gives the protein CAISESGGTGATEQFF.

This clone occurred many times. The chain couples TRBV9 to TRBJ2-7; the match to TRBD2 covers 7 bases. CDR1 and CDR2 (germline): SGDLS, YYNGEE. The ends lost 1 base at V and 4 bases at J; junction bases unmatched: 8. The CDR3 extends over 15 amino acids. The CDR3 region has the DNA TGTGCCAGCAGCGTACTAGCGGACTACGGGTACGAGCAGTACTTC. Protein product: CASSVLADYGYEQYF.

This chain links TRBV11-2 with TRBJ2-4; 8 bases match TRBD1. J gave up 4 bases and V 6 bases, and 2 bases lay outside the gene matches. CDR3 length: 13 residues. Looked up from germline, CDR1 is SGHAT and CDR2 is FQNNGV. The CDR3 sequence is CASSRTGKNIQYF. The CDR3 bases are TGTGCCAGCAGTCGGACAGGGAAAAACATTCAGTACTTC.

The gene calls are TRBV28 and TRBJ1-5, with 7 bases lining up with TRBD1. The CDR3 runs to 15 residues. Germline CDR1 MDHEN, CDR2 SYDVKM. J was trimmed by 3 bases and V by 4 bases; bases with no gene match: 6. The CDR3 DNA reads TGTGCCAGCAGTTACAGACAGGGCCCCAATCAGCCCCAGCATTTT. Protein: CASSYRQGPNQPQHF. Full variable domain (missing parts from reference TRBV28 and TRBJ1-5): DVKVTQSSRYLVKRTGEKVFLECVQDMDHENMFWYRQDPGLGLRLIYFSYDVKMKEKGDIPEGYSVSREKKERFSLILESASTNQTSMYLCASSYRQGPNQPQHFGDGTRLSIL.

The V and J genes are TRBV7-9 and TRBJ2-7; D uncertain. The ends were cut back, 5 bases at V and 3 bases at J, with 11 bases in the middle. Looked up from germline, CDR1 is SEHNR and CDR2 is FQNEAQ (reference sequence). This CDR3 is 13 amino acids long. The CDR3 protein is CASSRPPIYEQYF. CDR3 nucleotide sequence: TGTGCCAGCAGCCGTCCCCCCATCTACGAGCAGTACTTC.

This clone was seen a single time. The V call is TRBV28, the J call TRBJ1-5; a weak D match, TRBD1 (5 bases). CDR3 length equals 15 residues. Per the germline V gene, CDR1 is MDHEN and CDR2 is SYDVKM. Trimming stripped 7 bases from V and 5 bases from J, with 18 bases between. The CDR3 loop is CASIPPGGRDQPQHF. DNA for the CDR3: TGTGCCAGCATCCCGCCCGGGGGTAGGGATCAGCCCCAGCATTTT.

The chain uses TRBV25-1 and TRBJ1-1; D is perhaps TRBD1 (5 bases). The CDR3 runs 18 residues. Trimming took 6 bases from V and 3 from J, leaving 26 bases between them. Germline V gives CDR1 MGHDK, CDR2 SYGVNS. CDR3 DNA: TGTGCCAGCAGACTCCTCGGGTCCGGCAGGGAAGGGGACACTGAAGCTTTCTTT. It is translated as CASRLLGSGREGDTEAFF.

The V gene is TRBV7-9, the J gene TRBJ2-5, with 10 nucleotides matching TRBD1. The CDR3 contains 14 residues. Germline assignment: CDR1 SEHNR and CDR2 FQNEAQ (reference sequence). Trimming removed 3 bases from V and 3 bases from J; junction bases left unmatched: 1. In nucleotides, the CDR3 is TGTGCCAGCAGCTTTGGACAGGGGGAAGAGACCCAGTACTTC. Encoded protein: CASSFGQGEETQYF.

The chain recombines TRBV29-1 with TRBJ1-1; D is uncertain. The CDR3 is 11 residues long. Germline V CDR1 and CDR2: SQVTM, ANQGSEA. Trimming took 5 bases from V and 7 from J, leaving 11 bases between them. The CDR3 spells CSVSKGGEAFF. The CDR3 DNA reads as TGCAGCGTTTCTAAGGGTGGTGAAGCTTTCTTT.

V usage is TRBV6-6 and J usage is TRBJ2-5; TRBD1 might be the D (6 bases). The V gene's germline CDR1 is MNHNY and CDR2 SVGAGI (reference sequence). There are 12 residues in the CDR3. Trimming shortened V by 8 bases and J by 5 bases, and 12 bases separated the two germline ends. In nucleotides, the CDR3 is TGTGCCAGCGGATCAGGGGCCGAGACCCAGTACTTC. Amino acid sequence: CASGSGAETQYF.

This chain uses TRBV9 with TRBJ1-5; maybe TRBD1 (5 bases). Trimming removed 4 bases at V and 4 bases at J, with 15 bases between. Germline CDR1 SGDLS, CDR2 YYNGEE. The CDR3 is 15 residues long. In DNA form, the CDR3 reads TGTGCCAGCAGCCGCCTTCCCGGGGGTAATCAGCCCCAGCATTTT. The encoded protein is CASSRLPGGNQPQHF.

This clone was counted once. The V and J genes are TRBV29-1 and TRBJ2-3; D unclear. CDR1 SQVTM and CDR2 ANQGSEA come from the germline V gene. The germline V and J ends were trimmed by 4 bases and 2 bases, with 13 bases remaining between them. The CDR3 totals 14 residues. CDR3 protein: CSVVPDLDTDTQYF. The CDR3 bases are TGCAGCGTTGTTCCCGACTTAGACACAGATACGCAGTATTTT.

The V gene is TRBV4-3, the J gene TRBJ2-1; 11 nucleotides line up with TRBD2. Germline V gives CDR1 LGHNA, CDR2 YSLEER. Trimming at V came to 4 bases and at J to 5 bases, leaving 4 bases not matched to a gene. The CDR3 length is 15 residues. The CDR3 here is CASSRGLAGDNEQFF. In nucleotides, the CDR3 is TGCGCCAGCAGCCGAGGACTAGCGGGCGACAATGAGCAGTTCTTC.